This T cell receptor (beta chain) derives from a study of naive and memory T cell subsets. Both TRBC1 and TRBC2 were covered by a beta constant-region primer of two equimolar oligonucleotides. One entry per CDR3 protein, called by TCRdb with MiXCR from the UMI-ligation and nested PCR reads. The repertoire holds about 3,000 distinct CDR3 sequences, with approximately 6.8% as singletons. The V and J ends lost 0 bases and 1 base respectively, with 11 bases between them. The CDR3 has 16 amino acids. The germline V gene has CDR1 SGHVS and CDR2 FNYEAQ. The TCR comes from a human donor in good health. The V and J genes are TRBV7-6 and TRBJ2-3, with D uncertain. Material: effector memory CD8+ T cells from blood. Subset defined: effector memory, CD45RA- CD27-. CDR3 DNA: TGTGCCAGCAGCTTAGCCGCTAGGATAGGCACAGATACGCAGTATTTT. Its translation: CASSLAARIGTDTQYF.